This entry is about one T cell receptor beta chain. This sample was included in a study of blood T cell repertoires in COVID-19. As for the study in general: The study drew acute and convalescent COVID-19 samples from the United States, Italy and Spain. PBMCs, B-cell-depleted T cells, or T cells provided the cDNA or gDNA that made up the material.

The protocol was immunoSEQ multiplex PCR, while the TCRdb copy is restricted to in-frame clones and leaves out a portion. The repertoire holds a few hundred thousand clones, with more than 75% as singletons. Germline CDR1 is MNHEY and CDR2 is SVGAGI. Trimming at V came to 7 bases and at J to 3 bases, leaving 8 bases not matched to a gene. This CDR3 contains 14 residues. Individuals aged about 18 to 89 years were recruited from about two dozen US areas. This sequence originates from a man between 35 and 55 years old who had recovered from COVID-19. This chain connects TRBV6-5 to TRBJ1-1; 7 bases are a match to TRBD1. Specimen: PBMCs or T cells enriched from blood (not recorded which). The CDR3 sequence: CASTLQGPDTEAFF. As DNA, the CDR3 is TGTGCCAGCACCTTACAGGGGCCGGACACTGAAGCTTTCTTT.